This TCR beta chain was identified in a study of cytomegalovirus exposure and HLA in healthy donors. Study outcomes and limitations: Owing to their indistinguishability, certain V segments, notably TRBV6-2 and TRBV6-3, were excluded. Some highly shared sequence variants likely arose as a pipeline artifact. For presence/absence analyses, sequencing depth was assumed to be roughly uniform across donors.

Unmatched junction bases numbered 6, after V lost 6 bases and J lost 7 bases. CDR3 length: 13 amino acids. Germline V CDR1 and CDR2: MDHEN, SYDVKM. 60 Vbeta and 13 Jbeta primers were used in PCR. As originally analysed: Roughly 11 million shared chains were among the roughly 80 million unique TCR beta chains that a later analysis counted. Method: immunoSEQ multiplex PCR; TCRdb's copy keeps in-frame clones and lacks some. The DNA gave D and trimming, while V, J and clone size come from that table. The profile shows roughly 190,000 clones, around 78% of them singletons. Remarks on this clone: Its antigen remains unknown.

This TCR was recovered from a woman younger than 45 in good health and CMV-seropositive. The gene calls are TRBV28 and TRBJ2-3, with 8 bases matching TRBD1. The sample comprised PBMCs. CDR3 in amino acids: CASSSDRVNTQYF. CDR3 in DNA: TGTGCCAGCAGCTCGGACAGGGTGAATACGCAGTATTTT.